This TCR beta chain stems from a study of sequential checkpoint blockade in melanoma. The study, taken as a whole, reports: Response in arm A was associated with pretreatment TIL clonality.

TCRdb's copy holds only in-frame clones and misses some; the assay was immunoSEQ multiplex PCR. This sample yields around 8,800 clones, of which nearly 25% are seen a single time; approximately 16% belongs to the top ten. In this sample, this clone turned up a few times. The target antigen is unknown. As to treatment: randomized to nivolumab then ipilimumab (arm A) or the reverse (arm B). CDR3 size: 16 residues. CDR1 and CDR2 from the germline V gene are SGHNT and YENEEA. V gave up 5 bases and J gave up 3 bases; unmatched junction bases: 10. This sequence joins TRBV11-3 and TRBJ1-1; 9 bases align to TRBD1. Sample: tumor tissue (inferred from file names), taken from a patient given nivolumab and ipilimumab in sequence. The sequence derives from a human donor with melanoma. In nucleotides, the CDR3 is TGTGCCAGCAGCCCACACCTAAACAGGGGGCACACTGAAGCTTTCTTT. This translates into CASSPHLNRGHTEAFF.